Reported below is one TCR beta chain. Time point defined: newly diagnosed GD, antithyroid drugs for less than 3 months. The authors made the TCR library using RNA they extracted from PBMCs. This CDR3 comprises 12 residues. Looked up from germline, CDR1 is LNHDA and CDR2 is SQIVND (reference sequence). The junction had 4 bases not matched to a gene; V was cut back by 5 bases and J by 8 bases. Arm-PCR of CDR3 regions and iRepertoire HTBI primers were used to build TCR beta libraries. Authors' analysis steps: Among the samples, around 61 TRBV and 13 to 15 TRBJ segments were identified. TCRdb fed the multiplex PCR reads into MiXCR, producing one record per CDR3 protein. These V and J calls rely on TCRdb rather than the paper's analysis. The data show some 450,000 distinct CDR3 sequences, roughly 17% seen once. This specimen comes from a study of regulatory T cells in long-lasting Graves disease. The data were also submitted as part of a second study, on T cells in Graves' hyperthyroidism and ophthalmopathy.

The chain links TRBV19 to TRBJ1-1; 8 bases match TRBD1. This sample comprised peripheral blood mononuclear cells (PBMCs), obtained at new diagnosis, from a patient treated with antithyroid drugs. This clonotype was sampled from a woman in her thirties with Graves disease. In DNA, the CDR3 is TGTGCCAGTAGTTACGGACAGGGAGAAGCTTTCTTT. It is translated as CASSYGQGEAFF. The entire variable domain, with the rest obtained from reference TRBV19 and TRBJ1-1, is as follows: DGGITQSPKYLFRKEGQNVTLSCEQNLNHDAMYWYRQDPGQGLRLIYYSQIVNDFQKGDIAEGYSVSREKKESFPLTVTSAQKNPTAFYLCASSYGQGEAFFGQGTRLTVV.